The following is a T cell receptor beta chain sequence with its context. These data come from a study of blood T cell repertoires in COVID-19. Whole-study context: Researchers got acute and convalescent COVID-19 samples from the United States, Italy and Spain. PBMCs, B-cell-depleted T cells, or T cells were the source of the cDNA or gDNA that made up the material.

V lost 5 bases and J 0 bases, leaving 12 bases between the germline ends. Germline loops: CDR1 SGHRS, CDR2 YFSETQ. The CDR3 extends over 16 amino acids. In the study's own analysis: Scientists estimated how many nucleated cells there were by amplifying reference gene primers. Assay used: immunoSEQ multiplex PCR; TCRdb lists only in-frame clones, some missing. The DNA gave D and trimming, while V, J and clone size come from that table. The sample has approximately 300,000 clones, around four fifths seen once. Sequencing input: peripheral blood. The clonotype comes from a woman aged 50 to 60 with acute or convalescent COVID-19. The chain combines TRBV5-1 with TRBJ2-6; TRBD1 is a possible D gene (6 bases). CDR3 DNA: TGCGCCAGCAGTACCGGACAGAGCTCTGGGGCCAACGTCCTGACTTTC. Protein: CASSTGQSSGANVLTF.